Included here is one T cell receptor beta chain sequence, with context. Its antigen is still unknown. Russia was home to the donors, healthy Caucasian individuals aged about 6 to 90. Every donor provided roughly 10 milliliters of peripheral blood. This sample was taken from a study of blood T cells in healthy people across ages. Findings and limits, study-wide: In older individuals, TCR beta diversity per million T cells was lower, falling roughly linearly with age.

It was with a sample-barcoded 5' primer and a J-beta primer mix that a second PCR of roughly 7 to 12 cycles was run. TCRdb used MiXCR to reprocess the 5' RACE reads, holding one entry per CDR3 protein. Among about 570,000 distinct CDR3 sequences listed, 25% to 30% were seen once. What was sequenced was blood. This clonotype was sampled from a woman in her sixties or seventies in good health.

As DNA, the CDR3 is TGTGCCAGCAGCTCGGGACGGCTTAATGAAAAACTGTTTTTT. It specifies CASSSGRLNEKLFF. The chain couples TRBV7-3 to TRBJ1-4; D possibly corresponds to TRBD1 (5 bases). V was cut by 4 bases and J by 4 bases, with 10 bases left in between. The germline V gene has CDR1 SGHTA and CDR2 FQGTGA. The CDR3 sequence is 14 residues long.